The 23 T cell receptor beta chains in this list originate from one sample, sequenced in a study of beta chain features in type 1 diabetes. Which antigens these TCRs recognize remains unknown. Isolated RNA was reverse transcribed in full, so expressed TCRB transcripts were sequenced. Sequencing used immunoSEQ multiplex PCR; TCRdb keeps in-frame clones, though not all of them. The sample shows more than 95,000 clones, over 25% of them seen only once. General observations from the study: Among patients with Type 1 diabetes, TCRB CDR3s were moderately but significantly shorter in every one of the four CD4+ subsets.

The sample consisted of central memory CD4+ T cells from blood. The receptor source for this set is a woman under 30 with type 1 diabetes.

The chain recombines TRBV5-1 with TRBJ1-4; D might be TRBD1 (6 bases). This CDR3 comprises 13 residues. V lost 5 bases to trimming and J lost 1 base, with 6 bases between them. Germline values: CDR1 SGHRS, CDR2 YFSETQ. Here the CDR3 DNA reads TGCGCCAGCAGACAGGGAACTAATGAAAAACTGTTTTTT. As protein: CASRQGTNEKLFF.

This clone has a handful of counts. The chain uses TRBV30 and TRBJ2-1, with TRBD1 matching over 7 bases. The CDR3 covers 15 residues. After removal of 3 bases from V and 4 bases from J, the junction contained 9 bases not matched to a gene. Germline loops: CDR1 GTSNPN, CDR2 SVGIG (reference sequence). This chain's CDR3 is CAWRKTGWEYNEQFF. Written as DNA, the CDR3 is TGTGCCTGGAGAAAGACAGGGTGGGAATACAATGAGCAGTTCTTC.

The V and J genes are TRBV7-6 and TRBJ2-5, with TRBD1 identical over 8 bases. V trimming: 5 bases; J trimming: 5 bases; junction bases outside the gene matches: 10. The germline gives CDR1 SGHVS, CDR2 FNYEAQ. This CDR3 is built from 15 residues. CDR3 DNA sequence: TGTGCCAGCAGCCTGGAAGACAGGGGTTGGGAGACCCAGTACTTC. Residues: CASSLEDRGWETQYF.

V gene TRBV20-1 combines with J gene TRBJ2-5; D is undetermined. Trimming pared 4 bases from V and 5 bases from J, leaving 8 bases between. This CDR3 has 11 residues. Germline-derived CDR1 and CDR2 are DFQATT and SNEGSKA (reference sequence). DNA for the CDR3: TGCAGTGCTATGTCCCCGGAGACCCAGTACTTC. This codes for CSAMSPETQYF.

The rearrangement joins TRBV5-1 to TRBJ2-5; TRBD2 is a possible D gene (6 bases). This CDR3 has 11 residues. CDR1 SGHRS and CDR2 YFSETQ come from the germline V gene. V was trimmed by 5 bases and J by 4 bases, leaving 6 bases between them. The CDR3 DNA reads as TGCGCCAGCAGGGGGGGAGAGACCCAGTACTTC. Protein product: CASRGGETQYF.

This clone showed up just a few times. The chain carries TRBV28 and TRBJ1-3; D might be TRBD1 (5 bases). CDR3 length: 15 amino acids. Trimming shortened V by 5 bases and J by 4 bases, and 15 bases separated the two germline ends. CDR1 MDHEN and CDR2 SYDVKM come from the germline V gene. In nucleotides, the CDR3 is TGTGCCAGCAGTCCCCCAGGGTTCGGGGGAAACACCATATATTTT. This codes for CASSPPGFGGNTIYF. The full variable domain, with the rest looked up from reference TRBV28 and TRBJ1-3, is DVKVTQSSRYLVKRTGEKVFLECVQDMDHENMFWYRQDPGLGLRLIYFSYDVKMKEKGDIPEGYSVSREKKERFSLILESASTNQTSMYLCASSPPGFGGNTIYFGEGSWLTVV.

V usage is TRBV4-1 and J usage is TRBJ2-5; D is undetermined. The CDR3 is 17 residues long. V lost 6 bases and J 0 bases, leaving 20 bases between the germline ends. CDR1 and CDR2 (germline): MGHRA, YSYEKL. This CDR3 is CASSLRSSTKNQETQYF. For the CDR3, the DNA is TGCGCCAGCAGTCTGCGGTCGTCTACCAAAAACCAAGAGACCCAGTACTTC.

DNA for the CDR3: TGTGCCAGCCGACAGACGAGCTCCTACGAGCAGTACTTC. Translation: CASRQTSSYEQYF. This chain links TRBV6-5 with TRBJ2-7, with D possibly TRBD1 on 5 matching bases. Germline values: CDR1 MNHEY, CDR2 SVGAGI. V was pared by 8 bases and J by 0 bases, with 11 bases between. The CDR3 consists of 13 residues.

This clone was found a few times. V is TRBV6-1 and J is TRBJ2-1; D remains ambiguous. The CDR3 has 12 residues. The germline V gene has CDR1 MNHNS and CDR2 SASEGT. V shed 2 bases and J shed 6 bases, with 5 bases lying between them. CDR3 sequence reads: CASSEWPNEQFF. Written as DNA, the CDR3 is TGTGCCAGCAGTGAATGGCCCAATGAGCAGTTCTTC.

The chain has TRBV15 and TRBJ2-5, with 7 bases matching TRBD2. Germline V CDR1 and CDR2: LNHNV, YYDKDF (reference sequence). Trimming at V came to 8 bases and at J to 3 bases, leaving 3 bases not matched to a gene. This CDR3 contains 12 residues. This CDR3 is CATASGEETQYF. CDR3 sequence (DNA): TGTGCCACCGCTAGCGGAGAAGAGACCCAGTACTTC.

The chain combines TRBV7-9 with TRBJ2-3; D gene unclear. The V end lost 5 bases, the J end lost 4 bases, and 13 bases lay between the germline ends. The CDR3 sequence is 14 residues long. Germline-derived CDR1 and CDR2 are SEHNR and FQNEAQ (reference sequence). CDR3 protein: CASSARGSPDTQYF. CDR3 bases: TGTGCCAGCAGCGCACGAGGATCTCCAGATACGCAGTATTTT.

This clone has more than one count but fewer than ten. The chain carries TRBV20-1 and TRBJ2-1, with 12 bases lining up with TRBD2. CDR1 is DFQATT and CDR2 is SNEGSKA in the germline V gene (reference sequence). V trimming: 8 bases; J trimming: 10 bases; junction bases outside the gene matches: 3. This CDR3 region has 11 residues. The CDR3 spells CSPGTSGEQFF. CDR3 coding DNA: TGCAGTCCCGGGACTAGCGGGGAGCAGTTCTTC.

The chain carries TRBV10-1 and TRBJ2-1, with D possibly TRBD1 on 6 matching bases. Germline V gene data show CDR1 as WNHNN and CDR2 as SYGVQD (reference sequence). Trimming took off 7 bases at V and 7 bases at J, with 14 bases between the two ends. The CDR3 contains 13 residues. In nucleotides, the CDR3 is TGCGCCAGCACCCCCGGGGACATTAATGAGCAGTTCTTC. The encoded protein is CASTPGDINEQFF.

V usage is TRBV9 and J usage is TRBJ2-2; TRBD1 aligns across 9 bases. The CDR3 has 16 amino acids. The V and J ends lost 4 bases and 5 bases, in that order; junction bases with no gene match: 9. Germline V gene data show CDR1 as SGDLS and CDR2 as YYNGEE. This CDR3 is CASSPVGQGVTGELFF. DNA of the CDR3: TGTGCCAGCAGCCCAGTGGGACAGGGAGTAACCGGGGAGCTGTTTTTT. Filled out from reference TRBV9 and TRBJ2-2, the complete variable domain reads DSGVTQTPKHLITATGQRVTLRCSPRSGDLSVYWYQQSLDQGLQFLIQYYNGEERAKGNILERFSAQQFPDLHSELNLSSLELGDSALYFCASSPVGQGVTGELFFGEGSRLTVL.

This clone was found a few times. V is TRBV28 and J is TRBJ2-1; 11 positions agree with TRBD1. Germline V gene sequence: CDR1 MDHEN, CDR2 SYDVKM. This CDR3 has 17 amino acids. Unmatched junction bases numbered 7, after V lost 2 bases and J lost 4 bases. The DNA of the CDR3 is TGTGCCAGCAGTTTAAGGTTCGGGACAGGGGGTTACAATGAGCAGTTCTTC. It codes for CASSLRFGTGGYNEQFF.

Comments on this clone: The same CDR3 arises from other DNA sequences in this sample as well. The chain employs TRBV18 and TRBJ1-3; the match to TRBD1 covers 8 bases. With V trimmed by 2 bases and J by 3 bases, 0 bases remained unmatched. Looked up from germline, CDR1 is KGHSH and CDR2 is LQKENI. There are 14 residues in the CDR3. In DNA form, the CDR3 reads TGTGCCAGCTCACCAGGACAGGGTGGAAACACCATATATTTT. It specifies CASSPGQGGNTIYF.

This clone was seen a handful of times. V usage is TRBV6-5 and J usage is TRBJ2-7; the match to TRBD1 covers 7 bases. With V trimmed by 8 bases and J by 3 bases, 10 bases remained unmatched. Per germline, CDR1 MNHEY and CDR2 SVGAGI. The CDR3 is made up of 14 amino acids. CDR3 loop: CASLPRQGSYEQYF. CDR3 DNA: TGTGCCAGCCTACCCCGACAGGGTAGCTACGAGCAGTACTTC.

This chain uses TRBV2 with TRBJ2-1, with D perhaps matching TRBD1 (6 bases). CDR1 is SNHLY, CDR2 FYNNEI, per germline. V was cut by 7 bases and J by 0 bases, with 25 bases left in between. The CDR3 totals 19 residues. DNA for the CDR3: TGTGCCAGCATCCGAAATCCTGGGGCGGTGGACAGCTCCTACAATGAGCAGTTCTTC. This gives the protein CASIRNPGAVDSSYNEQFF.

This clone was detected only a few times. The chain couples TRBV27 to TRBJ2-5; 12 bases are a match to TRBD1. The germline CDR1 and CDR2 sequences are MNHEY and SMNVEV (reference sequence). CDR3 size: 14 residues. Trimming removed 6 bases from V and 6 bases from J; junction bases left unmatched: 5. CDR3 DNA: TGTGCCAGCAGAGGGACAGGGGGCCTGAAGACCCAGTACTTC. It yields the protein CASRGTGGLKTQYF.

The chain links TRBV28 to TRBJ2-2, with TRBD2 as a possible D gene (6 bases). Germline CDR1 reads MDHEN; CDR2 reads SYDVKM. The germline V and J ends were trimmed by 2 bases and 0 bases, with 7 bases remaining between them. This CDR3 is 15 amino acids long. The CDR3 loop is CASSLGGANTGELFF. The CDR3 nucleotides are TGTGCCAGCAGTTTAGGCGGGGCGAACACCGGGGAGCTGTTTTTT.

This clone has only a few counts. The chain couples TRBV27 to TRBJ1-4; a weak D match, TRBD1 (5 bases). This CDR3 comprises 15 residues. Trimming shortened V by 2 bases and J by 5 bases, and 12 bases separated the two germline ends. Germline V CDR1 and CDR2: MNHEY, SMNVEV (reference sequence). The CDR3 reads CASSLRGYPNEKLFF. The CDR3 bases are TGTGCCAGCAGTTTAAGGGGATACCCGAATGAAAAACTGTTTTTT.

This clone was seen only a few times. This rearrangement joins TRBV2 to TRBJ2-1, with 11 bases lining up with TRBD2. This CDR3 contains 13 residues. Germline V gene data show CDR1 as SNHLY and CDR2 as FYNNEI. V lost 7 bases to trimming and J lost 7 bases; unmatched junction nucleotides: 3. This CDR3 is CASNPSGRNEQFF. The CDR3 region has the DNA TGTGCCAGCAATCCTAGCGGGAGGAATGAGCAGTTCTTC.

J is TRBJ1-2 and V is TRBV18, with 8 positions matching TRBD1. Trimming cost V 2 bases and J 6 bases; bases outside gene matches: 2. In germline, CDR1 is KGHSH, CDR2 LQKENI. CDR3 length: 13 amino acids. The CDR3 coding sequence is TGTGCCAGCTCACCAGAACAGGGGGATGGCTACACCTTC. Protein product: CASSPEQGDGYTF.